This T cell receptor (beta chain) was obtained from a study of blood T cell repertoires in COVID-19. Overall study context: Sources were T cells, B-cell-depleted T cells, or PBMCs; the material itself was cDNA or gDNA.

Original methodology: Nucleated cell counts were estimated from reference gene primer amplification. This table comes from immunoSEQ multiplex PCR, and its TCRdb copy is limited to in-frame clones, with some not included. For V, J and clone size, that table is used; D and trimming come from the DNA. In the table there are 350,000 or so clones, about nine tenths of which are singletons. V lost 4 bases and J lost 3; bases outside the gene matches: 9. The CDR3 loop spans 17 amino acids. CDR1 is ENHRY and CDR2 is SYGVKD in the germline V gene. Participants were placed into cohorts based on the clinical history they reported. Contact with a PCR-confirmed or clinician-diagnosed COVID-19 case occurred within 2 weeks of entry.

The sequenced material came from PBMCs or T cells enriched from blood (not recorded which). V is TRBV10-3 and J is TRBJ2-5; 12 positions match TRBD2. This sequence originates from a woman in her twenties or thirties who had been exposed to COVID-19. The CDR3: CAISGLAGEVGKETQYF. The CDR3 DNA reads as TGTGCCATCAGTGGACTAGCGGGAGAAGTGGGTAAAGAGACCCAGTACTTC.